The TCR beta chain under discussion was sequenced for a study of patients and donors after allogeneic stem cell transplantation. TCRdb fed the RT-PCR reads into MiXCR, producing one record per CDR3 protein. Of about 400,000 distinct CDR3 sequences detected, under 20% appear once; the ten largest clones hold roughly 7.2%. Germline V lookup: CDR1 SGHVS, CDR2 FQNEAQ. The CDR3 runs 14 residues. V was clipped by 6 bases and J by 5 bases; unmatched bases: 7. The TCR originated in a human donor who was either an allogeneic HSCT recipient or a stem cell or donor lymphocyte infusion donor (not recorded which). It is not recorded whose cells these are; they may come from a transplant donor. V and J are TRBV7-8 and TRBJ2-7; 10 nucleotides match TRBD1. Sequenced input: blood, either unsorted or a sorted T cell fraction (not recorded which). The CDR3 here is CASREDRGDHEQYF. The DNA of the CDR3 is TGTGCCAGCAGGGAGGACAGGGGGGACCACGAGCAGTACTTC.